The T cell receptor (beta chain) under discussion was sequenced for a study of regulatory T cells in long-lasting Graves disease. General study findings and limits: Less diverse TCR repertoires were seen in persistent Graves' patients than in newly diagnosed ones. Persistent disease samples used TRBV28, TRBJ1-2 and TRBJ2-5 preferentially. Newly diagnosed patients shared more than 750 public clonotypes; persistent patients shared around 2,800.

Indicated time point: persistent/refractory GD, antithyroid drugs over 5 years with positive TRAb. Extracted RNA from PBMCs served as the source of the TCR library. Nine milliliters of peripheral blood went into EDTA tubes. Researchers made TCR beta libraries by using iRepertoire HTBI primers and running Arm-PCR on CDR3 regions. From the multiplex PCR reads, TCRdb called clonotypes with MiXCR, one entry per CDR3 protein. The table records around 460,000 distinct CDR3 sequences, about 20% of them present only once. The CDR3 is 15 amino acids. Trimming took 7 bases from V and 7 from J, leaving 19 bases between them. The germline gives CDR1 MDHEN, CDR2 SYDVKM. Regarding this clonotype: Its antigen is unknown. Being one base from a much bigger clone, this may be a read error.

This sequence originates from a female donor with Graves disease. This chain uses TRBV28 with TRBJ2-2, with D perhaps being TRBD1 or TRBD2 (6 bases each). The material sequenced was peripheral blood mononuclear cells (PBMCs), taken when the disease was refractory, from a patient treated with antithyroid drugs. The CDR3 DNA follows: TGTGCCAGCAATCCGATGGGGGGCCGTGACGGGGAGCTGTTTTTT. The encoded protein is CASNPMGGRDGELFF.